Listed below are T cell receptor beta chains from one sample, sequenced in a study of OX40 agonist ivuxolimab in advanced cancers. Repertoires were generated with immunoSEQ multiplex PCR, while TCRdb's copy carries only in-frame clones and drops some. The table includes 70,000 or so clones, over 75% detected once. Specimen: CD4+ or CD8+ T cells sorted from blood, collected in a trial of the OX40 agonist ivuxolimab. The origin of the receptors is an adult with an advanced solid tumor such as melanoma, head and neck, liver or kidney cancer. Both conserved end residues are part of each CDR3. D genes are given only for firm matches. Where a row states a size, it is once, few, many or the class of an expanded clone; other rows omit it.

- | TRBJ1-1 | 15 | TRBV7-9 | - | CASSLTTGSSTEAFF | TGTGCCAGCAGCTTAACAACAGGTTCGAGCACTGAAGCTTTCTTT
once | TRBJ1-1 | 12 | TRBV6-6 | - | CASSYSLTSAFF | TGTGCCAGCAGTTACTCGCTTACTTCGGCTTTCTTT
- | TRBJ2-1 | 17 | TRBV7-9 | - | CASSLALSVSSYNEQFF | TGTGCCAGCAGCTTAGCGCTATCGGTTAGCTCCTACAATGAGCAGTTCTTC
once | TRBJ2-1 | 14 | TRBV11-3 | - | CASSLDDRVNEQFF | TGTGCCAGCAGCTTAGACGATAGGGTCAATGAGCAGTTCTTC
- | TRBJ1-1 | 11 | TRBV20-1 | - | CSALGDTEAFF | TGCAGTGCTCTGGGGGACACTGAAGCTTTCTTT
- | TRBJ2-4 | 14 | TRBV5-6 | - | CASSLGRAKNIQYF | TGTGCCAGCAGCTTGGGGCGAGCCAAAAACATTCAGTACTTC
once | TRBJ1-6 | 14 | TRBV30 | - | CAWNSRGSNSPLHF | TGTGCCTGGAATAGCAGGGGTTCAAACTCACCCCTCCACTTT
medium-sized | TRBJ2-7 | 14 | TRBV7-9 | - | CASSNSLAWYEQYF | TGTGCCAGCAGCAACTCACTAGCTTGGTACGAGCAGTACTTC
- | TRBJ2-5 | 15 | TRBV7-2 | TRBD1 | CASRIVAGGWETQYF | TGTGCCAGCAGAATAGTGGCAGGGGGCTGGGAGACCCAGTACTTC
- | TRBJ1-1 | 15 | TRBV7-2 | - | CASSLTMGQNTEAFF | TGTGCCAGCAGCTTAACTATGGGGCAGAACACTGAAGCTTTCTTT
- | TRBJ2-1 | 16 | TRBV4-3 | TRBD2 | CASSQDLSNGRKEQFF | TGCGCCAGCAGCCAAGATCTAAGCAACGGGAGGAAAGAGCAGTTCTTC
- | TRBJ1-6 | 15 | TRBV25-1 | TRBD1 | CASSVPGQGASPLHF | TGTGCCAGCAGTGTTCCGGGACAGGGAGCGTCACCCCTCCACTTT
few | TRBJ2-7 | 13 | TRBV7-7 | - | CASSSQMGYEQYF | TGTGCTAGCAGCTCGCAGATGGGCTACGAGCAGTACTTC
- | TRBJ2-1 | 15 | TRBV5-6 | TRBD2 | CASSPAGGPYNEQFF | TGTGCCAGCAGCCCAGCGGGGGGGCCATACAATGAGCAGTTCTTC